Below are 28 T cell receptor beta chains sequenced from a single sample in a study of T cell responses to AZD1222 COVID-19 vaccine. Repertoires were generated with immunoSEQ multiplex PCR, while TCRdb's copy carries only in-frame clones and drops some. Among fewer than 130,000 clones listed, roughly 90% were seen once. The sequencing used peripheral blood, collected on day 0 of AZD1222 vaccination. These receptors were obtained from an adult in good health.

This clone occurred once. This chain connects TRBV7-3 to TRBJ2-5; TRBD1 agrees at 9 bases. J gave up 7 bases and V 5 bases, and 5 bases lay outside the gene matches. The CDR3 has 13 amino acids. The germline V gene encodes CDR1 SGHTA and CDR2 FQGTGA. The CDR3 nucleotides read TGTGCCAGCAGCCAGAAACAGGGGGCGACCCAGTACTTC. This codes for CASSQKQGATQYF.

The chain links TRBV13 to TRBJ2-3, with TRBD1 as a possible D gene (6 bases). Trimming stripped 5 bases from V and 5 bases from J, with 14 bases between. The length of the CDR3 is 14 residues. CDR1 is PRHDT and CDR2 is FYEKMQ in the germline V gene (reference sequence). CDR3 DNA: TGTGCCAGCAGCGCACAGGGTTTTAAAGATACGCAGTATTTT. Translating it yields CASSAQGFKDTQYF.

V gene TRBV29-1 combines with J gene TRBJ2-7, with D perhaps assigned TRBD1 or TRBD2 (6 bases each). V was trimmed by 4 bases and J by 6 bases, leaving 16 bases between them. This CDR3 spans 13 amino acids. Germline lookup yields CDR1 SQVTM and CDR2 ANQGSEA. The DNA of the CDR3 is TGCAGCGTTGCCTGGACAGCGGAGGGCGAGCAGTACTTC. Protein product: CSVAWTAEGEQYF.

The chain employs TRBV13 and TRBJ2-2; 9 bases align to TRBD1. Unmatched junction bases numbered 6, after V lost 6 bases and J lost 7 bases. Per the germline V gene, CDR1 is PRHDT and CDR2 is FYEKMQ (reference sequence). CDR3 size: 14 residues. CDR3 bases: TGTGCCAGCAGACCCGGGACAGGGCACGGGGAGCTGTTTTTT. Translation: CASRPGTGHGELFF. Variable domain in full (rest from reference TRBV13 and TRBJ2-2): AAGVIQSPRHLIKEKRETATLKCYPIPRHDTVYWYQQGPGQDPQFLISFYEKMQSDKGSIPDRFSAQQFSDYHSELNMSSLELGDSALYFCASRPGTGHGELFFGEGSRLTVL.

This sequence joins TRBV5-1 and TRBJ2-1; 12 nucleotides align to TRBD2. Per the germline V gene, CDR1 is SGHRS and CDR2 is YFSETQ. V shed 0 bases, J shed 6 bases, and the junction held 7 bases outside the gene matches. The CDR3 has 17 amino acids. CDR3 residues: CASSLGLAGEGPNEQFF. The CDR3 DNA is TGCGCCAGCAGCTTGGGACTAGCGGGAGAGGGGCCCAATGAGCAGTTCTTC.

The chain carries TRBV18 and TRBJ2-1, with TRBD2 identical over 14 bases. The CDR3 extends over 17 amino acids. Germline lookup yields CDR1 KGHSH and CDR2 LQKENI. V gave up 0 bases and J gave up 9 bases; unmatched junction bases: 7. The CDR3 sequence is CASSPPGLAGVGGEQFF. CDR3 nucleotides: TGTGCCAGCTCACCACCGGGACTAGCGGGAGTGGGGGGTGAGCAGTTCTTC.

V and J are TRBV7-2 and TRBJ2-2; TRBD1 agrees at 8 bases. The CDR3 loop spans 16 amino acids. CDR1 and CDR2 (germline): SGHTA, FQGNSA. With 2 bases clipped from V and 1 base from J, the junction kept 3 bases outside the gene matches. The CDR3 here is CASSLHGQGNTGELFF. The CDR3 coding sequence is TGTGCCAGCAGCTTACATGGACAGGGGAACACCGGGGAGCTGTTTTTT.

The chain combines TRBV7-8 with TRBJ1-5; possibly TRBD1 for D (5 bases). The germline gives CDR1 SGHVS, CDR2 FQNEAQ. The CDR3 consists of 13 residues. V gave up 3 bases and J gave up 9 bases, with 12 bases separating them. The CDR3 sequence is CASSLEQVSPQHF. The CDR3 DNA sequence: TGTGCCAGCAGCTTGGAACAGGTATCGCCCCAGCATTTT.

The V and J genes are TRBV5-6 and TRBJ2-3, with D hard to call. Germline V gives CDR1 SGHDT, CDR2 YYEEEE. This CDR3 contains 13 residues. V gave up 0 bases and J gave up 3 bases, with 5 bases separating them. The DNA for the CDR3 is TGTGCCAGCAGCTTGGGTCGGACAGATACGCAGTATTTT. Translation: CASSLGRTDTQYF.

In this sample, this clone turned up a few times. CDR3 loop: CASSVAAGGDYGYTF. The CDR3 region has the DNA TGTGCCAGCAGCGTAGCGGCAGGGGGGGACTATGGCTACACCTTC. The V and J genes are TRBV9 and TRBJ1-2; 7 bases map to TRBD1. V lost 0 bases, J lost 3 bases, and 5 bases stayed unmatched. Germline loops: CDR1 SGDLS, CDR2 YYNGEE. The CDR3 extends over 15 amino acids.

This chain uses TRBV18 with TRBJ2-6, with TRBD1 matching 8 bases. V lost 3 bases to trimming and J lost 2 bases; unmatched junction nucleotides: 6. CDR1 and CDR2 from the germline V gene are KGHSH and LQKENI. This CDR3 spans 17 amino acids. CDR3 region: CASSPEQGVAGANVLTF. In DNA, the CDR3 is TGTGCCAGCTCACCTGAACAGGGGGTGGCTGGGGCCAACGTCCTGACTTTC.

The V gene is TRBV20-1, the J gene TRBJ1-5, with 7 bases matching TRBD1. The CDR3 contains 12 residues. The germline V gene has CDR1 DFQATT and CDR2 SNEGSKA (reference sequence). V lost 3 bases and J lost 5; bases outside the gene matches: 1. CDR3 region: CSASGTDQPQHF. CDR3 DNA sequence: TGCAGTGCTAGTGGGACAGATCAGCCCCAGCATTTT.

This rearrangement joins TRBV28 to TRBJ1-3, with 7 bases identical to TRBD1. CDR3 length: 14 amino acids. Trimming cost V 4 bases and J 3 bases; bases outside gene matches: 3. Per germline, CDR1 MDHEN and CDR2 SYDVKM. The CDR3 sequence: CASSYDRDGNTIYF. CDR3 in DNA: TGTGCCAGCAGTTATGACAGGGATGGAAACACCATATATTTT.

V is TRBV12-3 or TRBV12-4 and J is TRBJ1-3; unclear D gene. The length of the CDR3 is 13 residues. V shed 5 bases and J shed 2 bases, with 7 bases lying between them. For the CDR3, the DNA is TGTGCCAGCAGTCTCTCAGCTGGAAACACCATATATTTT. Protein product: CASSLSAGNTIYF.

This CDR3 reads CASSPGPYAGELFF. CDR3 bases: TGTGCCAGCAGCCCGGGCCCCTACGCCGGGGAGCTGTTTTTT. The rearrangement joins TRBV11-3 to TRBJ2-2; D unresolved. The CDR3 runs 14 residues. Germline V gene data show CDR1 as SGHNT and CDR2 as YENEEA. V was trimmed by 5 bases and J by 6 bases, leaving 13 bases between them.

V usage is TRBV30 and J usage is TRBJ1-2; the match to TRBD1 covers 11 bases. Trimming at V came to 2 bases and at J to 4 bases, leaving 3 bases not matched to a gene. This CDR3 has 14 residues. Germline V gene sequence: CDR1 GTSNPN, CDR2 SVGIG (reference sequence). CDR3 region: CAWSPDRGLYGYTF. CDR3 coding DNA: TGTGCCTGGAGTCCGGACAGGGGGCTCTATGGCTACACCTTC.

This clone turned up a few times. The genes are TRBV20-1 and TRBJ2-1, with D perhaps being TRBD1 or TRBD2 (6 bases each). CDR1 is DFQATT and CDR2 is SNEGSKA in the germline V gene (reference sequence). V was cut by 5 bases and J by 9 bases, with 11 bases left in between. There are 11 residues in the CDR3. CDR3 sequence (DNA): TGCAGTGCTGGGGGGCCAGGTGAGCAGTTCTTC. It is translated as CSAGGPGEQFF.

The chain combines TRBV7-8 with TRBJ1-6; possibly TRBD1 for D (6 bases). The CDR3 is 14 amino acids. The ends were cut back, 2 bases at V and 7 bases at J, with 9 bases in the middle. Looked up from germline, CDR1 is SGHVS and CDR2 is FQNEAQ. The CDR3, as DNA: TGTGCCAGCAGCTTACTCACAGGGAATTCACCCCTCCACTTT. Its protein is CASSLLTGNSPLHF.

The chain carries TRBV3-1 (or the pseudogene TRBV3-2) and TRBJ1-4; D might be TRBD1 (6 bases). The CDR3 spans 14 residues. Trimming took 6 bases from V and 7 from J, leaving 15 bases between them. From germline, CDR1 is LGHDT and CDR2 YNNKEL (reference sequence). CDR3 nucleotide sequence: TGTGCCAGCAGTAAGAAAGGGGGGAGTGAAAAACTGTTTTTT. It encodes CASSKKGGSEKLFF.

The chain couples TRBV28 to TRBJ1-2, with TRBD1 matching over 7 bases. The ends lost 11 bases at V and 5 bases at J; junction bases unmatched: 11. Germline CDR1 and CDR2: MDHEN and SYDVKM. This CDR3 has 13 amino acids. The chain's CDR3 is CALGSTGVYGYTF. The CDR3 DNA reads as TGTGCCCTAGGGTCAACAGGGGTTTATGGCTACACCTTC.

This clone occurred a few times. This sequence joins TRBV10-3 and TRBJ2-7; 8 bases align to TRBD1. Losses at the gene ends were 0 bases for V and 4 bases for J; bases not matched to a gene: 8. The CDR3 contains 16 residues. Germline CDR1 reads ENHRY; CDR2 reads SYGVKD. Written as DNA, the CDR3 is TGTGCCATCAGTGAGTCTCCCCCGGACAGGGAGTACGAGCAGTACTTC. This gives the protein CAISESPPDREYEQYF.

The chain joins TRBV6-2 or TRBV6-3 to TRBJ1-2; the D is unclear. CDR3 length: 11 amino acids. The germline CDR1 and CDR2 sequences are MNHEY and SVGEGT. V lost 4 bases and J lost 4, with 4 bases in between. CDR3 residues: CASSWSYGYTF. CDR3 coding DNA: TGTGCCAGCAGTTGGTCCTATGGCTACACCTTC.

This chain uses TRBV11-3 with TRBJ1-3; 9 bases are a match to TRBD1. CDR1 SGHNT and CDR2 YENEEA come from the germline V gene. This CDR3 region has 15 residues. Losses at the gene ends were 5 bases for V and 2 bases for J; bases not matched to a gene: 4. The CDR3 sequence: CASSPGDRAGNTIYF. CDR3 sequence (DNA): TGTGCCAGCAGCCCAGGGGACAGGGCTGGAAACACCATATATTTT.

In DNA form, the CDR3 reads TGTGCCAGCAGTCACGGGTTCCAAGAGACCCAGTACTTC. Translated, it gives CASSHGFQETQYF. This chain uses TRBV6-2 or TRBV6-3 with TRBJ2-5; D gene uncertain. This CDR3 has 13 residues. The germline gives CDR1 MNHEY, CDR2 SVGEGT. Trimming took 5 bases from V and 1 from J, leaving 8 bases between them.

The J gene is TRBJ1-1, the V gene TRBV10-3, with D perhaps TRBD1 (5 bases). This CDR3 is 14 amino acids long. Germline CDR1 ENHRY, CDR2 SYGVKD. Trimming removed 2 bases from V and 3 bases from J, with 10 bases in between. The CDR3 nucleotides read TGTGCCATCAGTGAGACAGGCCGGGACACTGAAGCTTTCTTT. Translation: CAISETGRDTEAFF.

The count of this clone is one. The CDR3 coding sequence is TGTGCCAGCAGTCCAGGGACAGGAACCTACGAGCAGTACTTC. Protein product: CASSPGTGTYEQYF. This chain links TRBV28 with TRBJ2-7, with TRBD1 matching over 8 bases. Trimming removed 5 bases from V and 2 bases from J; junction bases left unmatched: 5. The germline V gene has CDR1 MDHEN and CDR2 SYDVKM. The CDR3 is 14 amino acids.

CDR3: CASQARSYEQYF. In DNA, the CDR3 is TGTGCCAGCCAAGCGAGAAGCTACGAGCAGTACTTC. This chain links TRBV28 with TRBJ2-7, with D uncertain. Germline V CDR1 and CDR2: MDHEN, SYDVKM. The CDR3 is made up of 12 amino acids. V dropped 8 bases and J dropped 3 bases, with 11 bases sitting between them.

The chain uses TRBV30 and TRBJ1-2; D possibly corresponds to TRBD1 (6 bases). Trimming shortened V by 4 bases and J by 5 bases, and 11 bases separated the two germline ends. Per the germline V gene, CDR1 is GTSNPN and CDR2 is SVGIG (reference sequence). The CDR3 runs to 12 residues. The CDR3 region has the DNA TGTGCCTGGACAGGGGAGGGATATGGCTACACCTTC. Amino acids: CAWTGEGYGYTF.